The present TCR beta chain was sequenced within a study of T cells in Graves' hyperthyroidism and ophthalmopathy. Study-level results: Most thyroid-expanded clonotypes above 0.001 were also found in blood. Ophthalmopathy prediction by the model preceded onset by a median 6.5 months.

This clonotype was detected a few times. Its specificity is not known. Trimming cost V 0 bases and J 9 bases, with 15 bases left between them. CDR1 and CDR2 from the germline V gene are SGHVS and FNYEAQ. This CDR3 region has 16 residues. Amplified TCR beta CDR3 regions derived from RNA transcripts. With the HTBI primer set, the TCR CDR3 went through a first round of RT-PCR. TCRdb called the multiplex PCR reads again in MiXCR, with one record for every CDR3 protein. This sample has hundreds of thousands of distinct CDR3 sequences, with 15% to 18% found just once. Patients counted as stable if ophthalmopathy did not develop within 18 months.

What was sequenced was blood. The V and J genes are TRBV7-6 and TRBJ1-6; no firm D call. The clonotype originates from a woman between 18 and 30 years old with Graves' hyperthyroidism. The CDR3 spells CASSLAGRGAGSPLHF. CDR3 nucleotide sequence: TGTGCCAGCAGCTTAGCGGGCCGGGGAGCCGGTTCACCCCTCCACTTT.